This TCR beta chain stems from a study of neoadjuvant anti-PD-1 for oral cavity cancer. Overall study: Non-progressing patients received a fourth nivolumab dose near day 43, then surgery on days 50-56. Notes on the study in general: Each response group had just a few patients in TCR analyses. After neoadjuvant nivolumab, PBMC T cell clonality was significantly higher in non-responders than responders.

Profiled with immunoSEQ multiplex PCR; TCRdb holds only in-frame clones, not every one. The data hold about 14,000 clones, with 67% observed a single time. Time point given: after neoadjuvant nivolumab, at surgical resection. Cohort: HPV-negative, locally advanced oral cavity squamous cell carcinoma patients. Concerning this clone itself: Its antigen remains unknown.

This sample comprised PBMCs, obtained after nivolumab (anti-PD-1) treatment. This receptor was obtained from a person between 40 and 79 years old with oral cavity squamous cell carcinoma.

The CDR3: CASSGGATYNEQFF. Written as DNA, the CDR3 is TGTGCCAGCAGTGGCGGCGCCACCTACAATGAGCAGTTCTTC. The chain carries TRBV2 and TRBJ2-1; D is undetermined. This CDR3 region has 14 residues. V lost 4 bases, J lost 2 bases, and 9 bases lay in between. Germline CDR1 SNHLY, CDR2 FYNNEI.